The clone carrying this T cell receptor beta chain has only one observation. Its antigen is unidentified. Measured with immunoSEQ multiplex PCR; TCRdb has only the in-frame clones, and not every one. The table has about 7,100 clones, around nine tenths seen once. This entry comes from a study of regulatory and conventional T cells in RAG deficiency. The study, taken as a whole, reports: Other subsets showed about 9-fold reductions, but Treg unique TCR beta sequences fell roughly 110-fold in these patients. Control T-cell subsets had markedly higher Shannon entropy and lower Simpson indices than RAG-deficient patients. In Omenn syndrome, Treg and Tconv repertoires overlapped >85%. Sorted Omenn CD25-high CD127-low cells may not be bona fide Tregs.

The sorted regulatory T cells were CD4+, CD25-high and CD127-low, with genomic DNA sequenced. The sample also formed part of further work on regulatory T cells. In that study: Primers: 52 TRBV forward and 13 TRBJ reverse.

The TCR sequence derives from a human donor in good health. Sequenced material: CD127- CD25+ CD4+ Tregs sorted from blood.

CDR3 amino acids: CASSLWGLLNTEAFF. CDR3 in DNA: TGTGCCAGCAGCTTGTGGGGACTGCTAAACACTGAAGCTTTCTTT. V is TRBV5-6 and J is TRBJ1-1, with a possible D match to TRBD1 (5 bases). Per germline, CDR1 SGHDT and CDR2 YYEEEE. CDR3 size: 15 residues. Trimming took off 1 base at V and 2 bases at J, with 12 bases between the two ends.